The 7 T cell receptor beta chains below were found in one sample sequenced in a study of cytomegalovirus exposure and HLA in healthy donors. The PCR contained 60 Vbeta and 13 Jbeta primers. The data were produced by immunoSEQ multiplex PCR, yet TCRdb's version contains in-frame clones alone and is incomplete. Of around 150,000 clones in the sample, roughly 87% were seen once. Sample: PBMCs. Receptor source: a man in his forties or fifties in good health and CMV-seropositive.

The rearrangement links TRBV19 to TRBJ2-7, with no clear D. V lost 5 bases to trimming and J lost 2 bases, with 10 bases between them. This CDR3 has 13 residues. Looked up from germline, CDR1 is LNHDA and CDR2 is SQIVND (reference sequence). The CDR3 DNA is TGTGCCAGTAGTCCCGGCAGGACCTACGAGCAGTACTTC. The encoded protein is CASSPGRTYEQYF.

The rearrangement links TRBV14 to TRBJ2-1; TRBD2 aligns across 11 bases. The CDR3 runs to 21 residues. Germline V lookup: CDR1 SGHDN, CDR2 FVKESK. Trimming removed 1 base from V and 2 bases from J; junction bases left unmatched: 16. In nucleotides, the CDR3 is TGTGCCAGCAGCCAAGTAGGGTCCCTCTTAGCGGGAGGGCTACCCTACAATGAGCAGTTCTTC. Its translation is CASSQVGSLLAGGLPYNEQFF.

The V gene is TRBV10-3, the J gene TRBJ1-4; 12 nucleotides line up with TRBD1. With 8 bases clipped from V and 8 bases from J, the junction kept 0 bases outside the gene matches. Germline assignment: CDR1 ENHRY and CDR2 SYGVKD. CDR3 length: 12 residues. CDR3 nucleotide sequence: TGTGCCATCGGGACAGGGGGCGAAAAACTGTTTTTT. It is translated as CAIGTGGEKLFF.

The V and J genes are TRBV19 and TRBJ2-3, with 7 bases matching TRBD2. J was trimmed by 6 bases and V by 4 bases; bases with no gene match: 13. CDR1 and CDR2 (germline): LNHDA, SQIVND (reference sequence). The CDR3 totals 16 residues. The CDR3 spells CASSRTSALSPDTQYF. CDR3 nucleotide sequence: TGTGCCAGTAGTAGAACTAGCGCCCTAAGTCCCGATACGCAGTATTTT.

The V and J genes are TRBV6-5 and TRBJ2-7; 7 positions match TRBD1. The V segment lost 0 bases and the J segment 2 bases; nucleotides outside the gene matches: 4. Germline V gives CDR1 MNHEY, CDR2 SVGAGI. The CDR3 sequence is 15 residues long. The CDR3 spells CASSYSFDRAYEQYF. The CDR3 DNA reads TGTGCCAGCAGTTACTCGTTCGACAGGGCCTACGAGCAGTACTTC.

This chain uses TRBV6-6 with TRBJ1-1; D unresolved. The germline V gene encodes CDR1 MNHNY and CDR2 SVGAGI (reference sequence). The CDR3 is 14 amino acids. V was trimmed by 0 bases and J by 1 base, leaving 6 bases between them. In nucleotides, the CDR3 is TGTGCCAGCAGTTACTCGAGACAGAACACTGAAGCTTTCTTT. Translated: CASSYSRQNTEAFF.

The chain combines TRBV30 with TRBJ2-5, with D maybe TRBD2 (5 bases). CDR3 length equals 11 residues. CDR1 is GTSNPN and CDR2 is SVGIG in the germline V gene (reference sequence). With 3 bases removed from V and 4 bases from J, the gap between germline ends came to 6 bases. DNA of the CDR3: TGTGCCTGGAGACGGGGAGAGACCCAGTACTTC. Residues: CAWRRGETQYF.